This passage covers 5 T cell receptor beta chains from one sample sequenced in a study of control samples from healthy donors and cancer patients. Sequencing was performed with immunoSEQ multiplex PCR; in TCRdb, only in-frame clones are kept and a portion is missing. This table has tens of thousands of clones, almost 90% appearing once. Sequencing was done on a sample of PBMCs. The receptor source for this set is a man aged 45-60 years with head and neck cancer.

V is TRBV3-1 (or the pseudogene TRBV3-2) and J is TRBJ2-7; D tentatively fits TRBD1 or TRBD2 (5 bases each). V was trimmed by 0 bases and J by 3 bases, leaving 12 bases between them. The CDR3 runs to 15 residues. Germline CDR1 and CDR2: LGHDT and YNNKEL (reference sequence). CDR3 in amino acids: CASSQDPGGGYEQYF. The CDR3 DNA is TGTGCCAGCAGCCAAGATCCGGGTGGGGGCTACGAGCAGTACTTC.

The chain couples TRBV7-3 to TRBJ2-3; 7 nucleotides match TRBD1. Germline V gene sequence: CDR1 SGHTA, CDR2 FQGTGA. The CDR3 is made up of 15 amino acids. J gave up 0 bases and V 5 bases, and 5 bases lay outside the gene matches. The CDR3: CASSKGQLSTDTQYF. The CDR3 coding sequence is TGTGCCAGCAGCAAGGGACAGCTTAGCACAGATACGCAGTATTTT.

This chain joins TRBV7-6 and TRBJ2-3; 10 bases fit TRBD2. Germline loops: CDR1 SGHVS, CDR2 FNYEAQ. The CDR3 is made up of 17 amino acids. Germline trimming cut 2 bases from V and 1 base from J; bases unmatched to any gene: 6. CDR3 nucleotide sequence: TGTGCCAGCAGCTTAAGACTAGCGGGCGTGGGCACAGATACGCAGTATTTT. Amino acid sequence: CASSLRLAGVGTDTQYF.

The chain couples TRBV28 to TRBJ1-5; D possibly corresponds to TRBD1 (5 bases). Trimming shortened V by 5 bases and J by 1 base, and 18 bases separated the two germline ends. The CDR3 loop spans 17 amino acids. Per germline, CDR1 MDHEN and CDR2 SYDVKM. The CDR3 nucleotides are TGTGCCAGCAGTCCCCCCCCCAGGGTGCGGAGCAATCAGCCCCAGCATTTT. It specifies CASSPPPRVRSNQPQHF.

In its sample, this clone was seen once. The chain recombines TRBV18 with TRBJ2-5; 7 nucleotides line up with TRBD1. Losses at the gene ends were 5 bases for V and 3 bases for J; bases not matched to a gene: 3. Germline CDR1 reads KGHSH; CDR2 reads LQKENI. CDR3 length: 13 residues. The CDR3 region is CASSTDREETQYF. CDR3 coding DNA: TGTGCCAGCTCAACTGACAGGGAAGAGACCCAGTACTTC.